This T cell receptor (beta chain) is drawn from a study of blood T cell repertoires in COVID-19. Study-level background: The United States, Italy and Spain provided the acute and convalescent COVID-19 samples. Nucleic acid was either cDNA or gDNA, and it came from T cells, B-cell-depleted T cells, or PBMCs.

Produced via immunoSEQ multiplex PCR; TCRdb's table is partial and in-frame only. The table lists 150,000 to 200,000 clones, about 90% of them singletons. Deletions cut 1 base from V and 4 bases from J, with 10 bases between. Germline V gives CDR1 SGHVS, CDR2 FQNEAQ. This CDR3 region has 14 residues. This clone was recorded once. Sequencing was done on a sample of peripheral blood. The receptor was derived from a man aged 65 to 79 with active or convalescent COVID-19. V and J are TRBV7-8 and TRBJ1-1, with D possibly TRBD1 on 5 matching bases. In nucleotides, the CDR3 is TGTGCCAGCAGCTTAGACGGGGGGTTCACTGAAGCTTTCTTT. Protein product: CASSLDGGFTEAFF.